Shown below are 14 T cell receptor beta chains from a single sample sequenced in a study of STAT3 mutations in large granular lymphocyte leukemia (dated 2019 in TCRdb). What the authors observed across the whole study: At least one immunodominant TCRbeta clonotype was identified in every T-LGLL patient, and multiple immunodominant subclonotypes were identified in about half of the T-LGLL patients.

No antigens are known for them. The library was prepared using the immunoSEQ multiplex PCR assay. TCRdb mirrors the immuneACCESS table, restricted to in-frame sequences. Some clones are absent from its copies; in checked studies, under half trace to an unresolved V gene, and the reason for the others is unknown. The sample yields approximately 8,000 clones; 85% to 90% were counted once. The ten largest clones take up about 81% of the sample. The sequencing input was peripheral blood mononuclear cells. The origin of the receptors is an elderly man with T-cell large granular lymphocyte leukemia. Some clones in this sample may be carry-over from other donors' samples. The age is the age at diagnosis.

This clone was counted once. The V gene is TRBV15, the J gene TRBJ2-1; the D is unclear. Between the trimmed V and J ends, which lost 1 base and 9 bases, there was a span of 7 bases. The CDR3 is made up of 12 amino acids. Looked up from germline, CDR1 is LNHNV and CDR2 is YYDKDF (reference sequence). Written as DNA, the CDR3 is TGTGCCACCAGCAGAGCTGCGTTTGAGCAGTTCTTC. It translates to CATSRAAFEQFF.

This chain uses TRBV2 with TRBJ2-7; D is ambiguous. V was trimmed by 3 bases and J by 12 bases, leaving 15 bases between them. Germline values: CDR1 SNHLY, CDR2 FYNNEI. The CDR3 loop spans 12 amino acids. The CDR3, as DNA: TGTGCCAGCAGTGAGGGTAGCCCCGAAGGGTACTTC. This translates into CASSEGSPEGYF. Filled out from reference TRBV2 and TRBJ2-7, the complete variable domain reads EPEVTQTPSHQVTQMGQEVILRCVPISNHLYFYWYRQILGQKVEFLVSFYNNEISEKSEIFDDQFSVERPDGSNFTLKIRSTKLEDSAMYFCASSEGSPEGYFGPGTRLTVT.

The rearrangement uses TRBV5-1 and TRBJ2-4; either TRBD1 or TRBD2 may supply D (5 bases each). Trimming pared 4 bases from V and 4 bases from J, leaving 12 bases between. This CDR3 region has 14 residues. Germline V lookup: CDR1 SGHRS, CDR2 YFSETQ. CDR3 bases: TGCGCCAGCAGCCCGGGACGCCAGAAAAACATTCAGTACTTC. Translation gives CASSPGRQKNIQYF.

The chain employs TRBV5-6 and TRBJ1-2, with TRBD1 matching over 9 bases. The CDR3 sequence is 14 residues long. The V and J ends lost 6 bases and 5 bases, in that order; junction bases with no gene match: 8. Germline CDR1 and CDR2: SGHDT and YYEEEE. The CDR3 reads CASKFGTGIYGYTF. CDR3 bases: TGTGCCAGCAAGTTCGGGACAGGGATATATGGCTACACCTTC.

The chain joins TRBV27 to TRBJ1-2; 10 nucleotides agree with TRBD1. The V gene's germline CDR1 is MNHEY and CDR2 SMNVEV (reference sequence). The trim removed 8 bases at V and 2 bases at J, leaving 2 bases unmatched. The CDR3 covers 13 residues. The CDR3 spells CASGTGANYGYTF. The CDR3, as DNA: TGTGCCAGCGGGACAGGGGCAAACTATGGCTACACCTTC.

Of note for this clone: Other DNA sequences in the sample encode the same CDR3. The rearrangement uses TRBV6-1 and TRBJ2-7; D is undetermined. Trimming removed 6 bases from V and 2 bases from J, with 8 bases in between. The germline V gene encodes CDR1 MNHNS and CDR2 SASEGT. This CDR3 contains 12 residues. CDR3 in amino acids: CASSGTPYEQYF. DNA of the CDR3: TGTGCCAGCAGCGGAACCCCCTACGAGCAGTACTTC.

This clone was observed a handful of times. The gene calls are TRBV13 and TRBJ2-5, with 9 nucleotides matching TRBD1. Germline CDR1 is PRHDT and CDR2 is FYEKMQ (reference sequence). J lost 5 bases, V lost 5 bases, and 9 bases had no gene match. This CDR3 region has 15 residues. The CDR3: CASSHGTGIMETQYF. CDR3 nucleotide sequence: TGTGCCAGCAGCCACGGGACAGGGATTATGGAGACCCAGTACTTC.

CDR3 sequence (DNA): TGTGCCAGCACGCCCGGGAGGACAGGGCATTATGGCTACACCTTC. Amino acids: CASTPGRTGHYGYTF. This rearrangement joins TRBV6-5 to TRBJ1-2; 8 bases fit TRBD1. This CDR3 has 15 amino acids. From germline, CDR1 is MNHEY and CDR2 SVGAGI. V gave up 7 bases and J gave up 5 bases; unmatched junction bases: 12.

This chain links TRBV19 with TRBJ1-5, with 10 bases that match TRBD1. This CDR3 is built from 14 residues. Germline lookup yields CDR1 LNHDA and CDR2 SQIVND (reference sequence). V shed 6 bases, J shed 6 bases, and the junction held 5 bases outside the gene matches. The DNA for the CDR3 is TGTGCCAGTAGAACCCGACAGGGGGCTCAGCCCCAGCATTTT. Amino acid sequence: CASRTRQGAQPQHF.

This CDR3 reads CASQTGGTGRSSYEQYF. The CDR3 region has the DNA TGTGCCTCCCAAACAGGGGGGACGGGTCGAAGCTCCTACGAGCAGTACTTC. J is TRBJ2-7 and V is TRBV10-3; TRBD1 aligns across 8 bases. The V gene's germline CDR1 is ENHRY and CDR2 SYGVKD. The CDR3 runs to 17 residues. V shed 11 bases, J shed 0 bases, and the junction held 18 bases outside the gene matches.

The chain joins TRBV7-2 to TRBJ1-6; the D is unclear. Germline lookup yields CDR1 SGHTA and CDR2 FQGNSA. The CDR3 is made up of 15 amino acids. Trimming cost V 2 bases and J 9 bases, with 14 bases left between them. The CDR3 protein is CASSLWWQLGSPLHF. CDR3 bases: TGTGCCAGCAGCTTATGGTGGCAGTTAGGTTCACCCCTCCACTTT.

The CDR3 region is CASSQRGDYPEQFF. CDR3 nucleotide sequence: TGCGCCAGCAGCCAAAGAGGGGACTATCCTGAGCAGTTCTTC. V usage is TRBV4-3 and J usage is TRBJ2-1, with 7 bases identical to TRBD2. The CDR3 runs 14 residues. CDR1 and CDR2 from the germline V gene are LGHNA and YSLEER. V dropped 2 bases and J dropped 9; count of bases not matched to a gene: 7.

The chain has TRBV6-5 and TRBJ2-2; D tentatively reads TRBD1 or TRBD2 (6 bases each). The V end was cut by 7 bases, the J end by 6 bases, with 15 bases between. The CDR3 covers 14 residues. Germline assignment: CDR1 MNHEY and CDR2 SVGAGI. CDR3 sequence reads: CASTTWGAPGELFF. The CDR3 nucleotides are TGTGCCAGCACCACCTGGGGGGCGCCCGGGGAGCTGTTTTTT.

The chain combines TRBV30 with TRBJ1-5; 10 positions agree with TRBD1. V dropped 3 bases and J dropped 1; count of bases not matched to a gene: 9. The CDR3 is 17 residues long. Germline V gene sequence: CDR1 GTSNPN, CDR2 SVGIG (reference sequence). The CDR3 loop is CAWRYNGDRGSNQPQHF. The CDR3 DNA sequence: TGTGCCTGGAGATATAATGGGGACAGGGGCAGCAATCAGCCCCAGCATTTT.